In its sample, the clone carrying this TCR beta chain was seen once. TCRdb's table, derived via immunoSEQ multiplex PCR, lists solely in-frame clones and lacks some. This repertoire shows roughly 80,000 clones, about 90% found once; its top ten account for 1.4% to 1.5%. The data derive from a study of T cell changes during pregnancy in multiple sclerosis. Sequenced material: peripheral blood, taken before pregnancy. This TCR came from a female donor with multiple sclerosis, enrolled in a pregnancy study.

CDR3 loop: CASSLDRVSTEAFF. DNA for the CDR3: TGTGCCAGCAGCCTAGACAGGGTGAGCACTGAAGCTTTCTTT. This chain uses TRBV7-8 with TRBJ1-1; 7 bases agree with TRBD1. Germline CDR1 SGHVS, CDR2 FQNEAQ. The CDR3 runs 14 residues. Unmatched junction bases numbered 7, after V lost 5 bases and J lost 4 bases.